This record concerns one TCR beta chain sequence. Its antigen is currently unknown. This specimen belongs to a study of graft-versus-host responses after intestinal transplantation. Study results and caveats: Allografts of one patient group, those with graft-donor T cell macrochimerism, had high graft-versus-host to host-versus-graft clonal ratios.

TCRdb's copy holds only in-frame clones and misses some; the assay was immunoSEQ multiplex PCR. The repertoire holds about 38,000 clones, with approximately 95% as singletons. The TCR sequence derives from a human donor who was the organ donor for an intestinal transplant. Sequenced here: unstimulated CD4+ T cells sorted from spleen or lymph node cells, sampled before transplant.

The CDR3 DNA reads as TGTGCCAGCAGTTTATCAACCGGGAGCTCCTACGAGCAGTACTTC. It specifies CASSLSTGSSYEQYF. The chain combines TRBV27 with TRBJ2-7; tentative D call: TRBD2 (6 bases). The CDR3 is 15 amino acids. V lost 0 bases to trimming and J lost 0 bases, with 9 bases between them. The germline V gene has CDR1 MNHEY and CDR2 SMNVEV (reference sequence).